Listed below are T cell receptor beta chains from one sample, sequenced in a study of T-cell memory formation after mild COVID-19. Each CDR3 protein gets one entry after TCRdb re-called the 5' RACE reads with MiXCR. The table records some 150,000 distinct CDR3 sequences, approximately 25% of them present only once. Sequenced: PBMCs or a T cell subset sorted from them (not recorded which). The receptors stem from an adult woman who had mild COVID-19 (a few samples of this study predate the infection). Cell type and time point are not known. Both conserved end residues are part of each CDR3. D genes are given only for firm matches. Part of the rows lack a size; the others show once, few, many or a class for expanded clones.

V gene	J gene	clone size	D gene	CDR3 protein	CDR3 DNA
TRBV24-1	TRBJ2-3	NA	NA	CATSDWTSTDTQYF	TGTGCCACCAGTGATTGGACGAGCACAGATACGCAGTATTTT
TRBV7-2	TRBJ2-1	NA	TRBD2	CASSLETGLAGSAEQFF	TGTGCCAGCAGCTTAGAAACCGGACTAGCGGGATCTGCTGAGCAGTTCTTC
TRBV7-9	TRBJ1-2	NA	NA	CASSLGRDGYTF	TGTGCCAGCAGCTTAGGGCGGGATGGCTACACCTTC
TRBV30	TRBJ2-7	few	NA	CAWSVLGDEQYF	TGTGCCTGGAGTGTATTAGGGGACGAGCAGTACTTC
TRBV6-2/TRBV6-3	TRBJ2-1	NA	NA	CGSSYPSRMGGEGEQFF	TGTGGCAGCAGTTACCCCAGCCGGATGGGGGGCGAGGGTGAGCAGTTCTTC
TRBV23-1	TRBJ2-4	few	NA	CASNPPENEAIQYF	TGCGCCAGCAATCCACCGGAGAACGAGGCCATTCAGTACTTC
TRBV6-5	TRBJ2-1	NA	NA	CASSLSVSSYNEQFF	TGTGCCAGCAGTTTAAGCGTAAGCTCCTACAATGAGCAGTTCTTC
TRBV6-2/TRBV6-3	TRBJ2-7	few	TRBD2	CASSYEPSGSPSYEQYF	TGTGCCAGCAGTTACGAGCCTAGCGGGAGCCCCTCCTACGAGCAGTACTTC
TRBV5-5	TRBJ2-7	few	NA	CASSLGAALSYEQYF	TGTGCCAGCAGCCTCGGGGCAGCATTATCCTACGAGCAGTACTTC
TRBV4-1	TRBJ2-2	NA	TRBD1	CASSEGQGRVVTGELFF	TGCGCCAGCAGCGAAGGACAGGGAAGGGTGGTCACCGGGGAGCTGTTTTTT